The 30 T cell receptor beta chains below were found in one sample sequenced in a study of blood T cells in healthy people across ages. A sample-barcoded 5' primer and a J-beta primer mix were used in a second PCR of roughly 6 to 11 cycles. Via MiXCR, TCRdb re-called the 5' RACE reads, giving one row per CDR3 protein. This sample has around 1.5 million distinct CDR3 sequences, with approximately 63% found just once. Specimen: blood. Receptors originate from a man younger than 35 in good health.

This clonotype showed up just once. The chain uses TRBV19 and TRBJ2-1; possibly TRBD2 for D (5 bases). Germline values: CDR1 LNHDA, CDR2 SQIVND (reference sequence). The V end was cut by 11 bases, the J end by 7 bases, with 18 bases between. This CDR3 has 13 amino acids. The CDR3 bases are TGTGCCCGTGGCCTCGGGGTTGGGAATGAGCAGTTCTTC. The encoded protein is CARGLGVGNEQFF.

The J gene is TRBJ2-4, the V gene TRBV29-1; maybe TRBD1 (6 bases). This CDR3 has 14 residues. Trimming took 7 bases from V and 8 from J, leaving 21 bases between them. Germline assignment: CDR1 SQVTM and CDR2 ANQGSEA. This CDR3 reads CSACPTGRMDIQYF. The DNA of the CDR3 is TGCAGCGCCTGTCCGACAGGAAGAATGGACATTCAGTACTTC. Full variable domain (missing parts from reference TRBV29-1 and TRBJ2-4): SAVISQKPSRDICQRGTSLTIQCQVDSQVTMMFWYRQQPGQSLTLIATANQGSEATYESGFVIDKFPISRPNLTFSTLTVSNMSPEDSSIYLCSACPTGRMDIQYFGAGTRLSVL.

The chain carries TRBV10-3 and TRBJ1-1, with 8 bases aligning to TRBD1. From germline, CDR1 is ENHRY and CDR2 SYGVKD. This CDR3 is 15 amino acids long. The junction had 4 bases not matched to a gene; V was cut back by 3 bases and J by 1 base. CDR3 DNA: TGTGCCATCAGTGATCAGGACAGGGCGAACACTGAAGCTTTCTTT. Its translation is CAISDQDRANTEAFF.

The CDR3 spells CASSPRTSGGLSGGEQYF. CDR3 DNA: TGTGCCAGCAGCCCCCGGACTAGCGGGGGGTTATCGGGGGGCGAGCAGTACTTC. V gene TRBV7-2 combines with J gene TRBJ2-7; 14 positions agree with TRBD2. V trimming: 5 bases; J trimming: 6 bases; junction bases outside the gene matches: 15. This CDR3 is 18 amino acids long. CDR1 and CDR2 (germline): SGHTA, FQGNSA. The variable domain in full, with the rest retrieved from reference TRBV7-2 and TRBJ2-7, is GAGVSQSPSNKVTEKGKDVELRCDPISGHTALYWYRQSLGQGLEFLIYFQGNSAPDKSGLPSDRFSAERTGGSVSTLTIQRTQQEDSAVYLCASSPRTSGGLSGGEQYFGPGTRLTVT.

This sequence joins TRBV4-3 and TRBJ2-5; 13 bases fit TRBD2. This CDR3 contains 17 residues. The germline V gene has CDR1 LGHNA and CDR2 YSLEER. Losses at the gene ends were 1 base for V and 5 bases for J; bases not matched to a gene: 7. CDR3 DNA sequence: TGCGCCAGCAGCCAAGCACTAGCGGGGGGGATATGGGAGACCCAGTACTTC. Translation gives CASSQALAGGIWETQYF.

Only a few counts were recorded for this clonotype. This sequence joins TRBV5-1 and TRBJ2-7; 7 bases line up with TRBD1. V was clipped by 4 bases and J by 0 bases; unmatched bases: 7. This CDR3 has 15 amino acids. CDR1 and CDR2 (germline): SGHRS, YFSETQ. CDR3 DNA sequence: TGCGCCAGCAGCCCCCTTGGGACAGACTCCTACGAGCAGTACTTC. Encoded protein: CASSPLGTDSYEQYF.

This clonotype has only a few counts. The J gene is TRBJ2-5, the V gene TRBV10-1; no definite D call. The J call may be in error: the DNA end matches TRBJ2-7 better. Germline assignment: CDR1 WNHNN and CDR2 SYGVQD (reference sequence). The CDR3 runs 11 residues. The CDR3 protein is CASSDVVEQYF. The CDR3 DNA follows: TGCGCCAGCAGTGACGTGGTCGAGCAGTACTTC.

The chain joins TRBV6-2 or TRBV6-3 to TRBJ2-4; D gene uncertain. With the DNA end fitting TRBJ2-7 better, the J assignment may be wrong. The CDR3 totals 12 residues. CDR1 is MNHEY and CDR2 is SVGEGT in the germline V gene. The CDR3 DNA follows: TGTGCCAGCAGCCAGAACGTGTACGAGCAGTACTTC. It specifies CASSQNVYEQYF.

The sample holds a few counts of this clonotype. This sequence joins TRBV29-1 and TRBJ2-3; 8 bases are a match to TRBD2. V trimming: 6 bases; J trimming: 2 bases; junction bases outside the gene matches: 4. Germline V gives CDR1 SQVTM, CDR2 ANQGSEA. There are 13 residues in the CDR3. The CDR3 protein is CSVAGAYTDTQYF. The CDR3 DNA is TGCAGCGTAGCGGGGGCCTACACAGATACGCAGTATTTT.

J is TRBJ2-1 and V is TRBV5-1, with a tentative D call TRBD2 (5 bases). This CDR3 is 17 amino acids long. The germline V gene has CDR1 SGHRS and CDR2 YFSETQ. Trimming left V 0 bases short and J 4 bases short, with 17 bases between. The CDR3 bases are TGCGCCAGCAGCTTGGCTACCCTAGGAGCGGAGTACAATGAGCAGTTCTTC. Translating it yields CASSLATLGAEYNEQFF. The full variable domain, in which reference TRBV5-1 and TRBJ2-1 provide the parts outside the CDR3, is KAGVTQTPRYLIKTRGQQVTLSCSPISGHRSVSWYQQTPGQGLQFLFEYFSETQRNKGNFPGRFSGRQFSNSRSEMNVSTLELGDSALYLCASSLATLGAEYNEQFFGPGTRLTVL.

This clonotype was seen a few times. The J gene is TRBJ2-3, the V gene TRBV7-2, with 8 bases fitting TRBD1. Germline CDR1 and CDR2: SGHTA and FQGNSA. The CDR3 has 16 amino acids. Trimming cost V 1 base and J 4 bases; bases outside gene matches: 7. The CDR3 bases are TGTGCCAGCAGCTTAGGAGGCGCAGGGGGCCCAGATACGCAGTATTTT. This sequence encodes CASSLGGAGGPDTQYF. The entire variable domain, with the rest obtained from reference TRBV7-2 and TRBJ2-3, is as follows: GAGVSQSPSNKVTEKGKDVELRCDPISGHTALYWYRQSLGQGLEFLIYFQGNSAPDKSGLPSDRFSAERTGGSVSTLTIQRTQQEDSAVYLCASSLGGAGGPDTQYFGPGTRLTVL.

V and J are TRBV10-3 and TRBJ2-7; a possible D gene is TRBD1 (7 bases). Germline V gives CDR1 ENHRY, CDR2 SYGVKD. The CDR3 runs to 17 residues. V was trimmed by 0 bases and J by 3 bases, leaving 18 bases between them. The CDR3 spells CAISESLAAGGFYEQYF. The CDR3 bases are TGTGCCATCAGTGAGTCACTGGCGGCAGGGGGGTTCTACGAGCAGTACTTC.

A few counts support this clonotype. The chain uses TRBV29-1 and TRBJ1-2; D is unclear. Germline V gene lookup returns CDR1 SQVTM and CDR2 ANQGSEA. V gave up 6 bases and J gave up 8 bases, with 13 bases separating them. CDR3 length: 11 amino acids. The CDR3 DNA sequence: TGCAGCGTCACGAGACGATACGGCTACACCTTC. Translation: CSVTRRYGYTF. The entire variable domain, with the rest obtained from reference TRBV29-1 and TRBJ1-2, is as follows: SAVISQKPSRDICQRGTSLTIQCQVDSQVTMMFWYRQQPGQSLTLIATANQGSEATYESGFVIDKFPISRPNLTFSTLTVSNMSPEDSSIYLCSVTRRYGYTFGSGTRLTVV.

The chain couples TRBV20-1 to TRBJ1-5; weak D call: TRBD1 (5 bases). Trimming removed 0 bases at V and 4 bases at J, with 13 bases between. Germline V gene data show CDR1 as DFQATT and CDR2 as SNEGSKA (reference sequence). The CDR3 contains 15 residues. The chain's CDR3 is CSAREGRDLNQPQHF. The CDR3 nucleotides are TGCAGTGCTAGAGAAGGCCGGGACCTTAATCAGCCCCAGCATTTT.

The chain employs TRBV10-3 and TRBJ2-3; D gene unclear. The CDR3 extends over 11 amino acids. V lost 3 bases and J 5 bases, leaving 3 bases between the germline ends. In germline, CDR1 is ENHRY, CDR2 SYGVKD. CDR3 coding DNA: TGTGCCATCAGTGAAATAGATACGCAGTATTTT. It yields the protein CAISEIDTQYF.

The rearrangement joins TRBV27 to TRBJ1-4; D is possibly TRBD1 (5 bases). This CDR3 contains 15 residues. V lost 1 base and J lost 8, with 14 bases in between. CDR1 and CDR2 from the germline V gene are MNHEY and SMNVEV (reference sequence). CDR3 amino acids: CASSLLRQGGEKLFF. The DNA of the CDR3 is TGTGCCAGCAGTTTATTGCGGCAGGGTGGCGAAAAACTGTTTTTT.

This chain links TRBV29-1 with TRBJ2-5; D is uncertain. The germline V and J ends were trimmed by 7 bases and 11 bases, with 20 bases remaining between them. The CDR3 has 12 residues. Germline CDR1 reads SQVTM; CDR2 reads ANQGSEA. In DNA, the CDR3 is TGCAGCGCCATCGCTCCCCCCCAGTTGCAGTACTTC. It translates to CSAIAPPQLQYF.

The gene calls are TRBV7-6 and TRBJ2-3; a possible D gene is TRBD2 (5 bases). Trimming left V 5 bases short and J 0 bases short, with 15 bases between. The CDR3 totals 16 residues. Germline CDR1 is SGHVS and CDR2 is FNYEAQ. CDR3 DNA: TGTGCCAGCAGCCCCCCGGAGGTTACCAGCACAGATACGCAGTATTTT. The encoded protein is CASSPPEVTSTDTQYF.

The rearrangement joins TRBV6-5 to TRBJ2-1; perhaps TRBD2 as D (6 bases). V was clipped by 2 bases and J by 6 bases, with 14 bases between them. CDR1 and CDR2 from the germline V gene are MNHEY and SVGAGI. This CDR3 comprises 15 residues. The CDR3 is CASSYVGLRGNEQFF. The CDR3 DNA follows: TGTGCCAGCAGTTACGTAGGGTTGCGGGGCAATGAGCAGTTCTTC.

The rearrangement links TRBV20-1 to TRBJ2-3; D perhaps matches TRBD2 (6 bases). Germline CDR1 DFQATT, CDR2 SNEGSKA (reference sequence). V was cut by 0 bases and J by 2 bases, with 18 bases left in between. The CDR3 spans 17 residues. Here the CDR3 reads CSARDNEAGPFTDTQYF. CDR3 nucleotides: TGCAGTGCTAGAGATAACGAAGCGGGCCCGTTCACAGATACGCAGTATTTT.

As for this clonotype: Relative to the germline gene, one junction end is altered; a read error may explain this. The chain links TRBV6-2 or TRBV6-3 to TRBJ2-7; D unresolved. The J call may be in error: the DNA end matches TRBJ2-5 better. This CDR3 is 16 amino acids long. CDR1 is MNHEY, CDR2 SVGEGT, per germline. CDR3 nucleotides: TGTGCCAGCAGTTACACCCCAGAATCTTACCAAGGGACCCAGTACTTC. It yields the protein CASSYTPESYQGTQYF.

The chain combines TRBV21-1 with TRBJ1-2; the table's D call, TRBD1, has no DNA check behind it. TRBV21-1 is noted as a pseudogene. The CDR3 consists of 19 residues. CDR3 protein: CASRPGRRVGDGGANGYTF. The CDR3 nucleotides are TGTGCCAGCAGACCCGGTCGACGGGTGGGAGACGGGGGGGCGAATGGCTACACCTTC.

V usage is TRBV10-1 and J usage is TRBJ2-7; 11 bases match TRBD1. Germline V gene data show CDR1 as WNHNN and CDR2 as SYGVQD (reference sequence). The CDR3 spans 17 residues. The trim removed 2 bases at V and 7 bases at J, leaving 13 bases unmatched. CDR3 sequence (DNA): TGCGCCAGCAGTGAGGGGCGCCTTGGGACAGGGGGTCCAGAGCAGTACTTC. Translating it yields CASSEGRLGTGGPEQYF.

This rearrangement joins TRBV20-1 to TRBJ1-5; 9 bases fit TRBD1. CDR1 is DFQATT and CDR2 is SNEGSKA in the germline V gene (reference sequence). V lost 5 bases, J lost 6 bases, and 5 bases stayed unmatched. The CDR3 has 13 residues. This CDR3 reads CSAVDRGPQPQHF. The CDR3 coding sequence is TGCAGTGCTGTGGACAGGGGCCCTCAGCCCCAGCATTTT.

On this clonotype itself: A much larger clone lies one base from this, so it may be a read error. The chain combines TRBV4-3 with TRBJ2-3; no reliable D call. CDR3 length: 14 residues. The V gene lost 0 bases and the J gene lost 0 bases, with 4 bases spanning the gap. Germline V gene data show CDR1 as LGHNA and CDR2 as YSLEER. CDR3: CASSQDMSTDTQYF. CDR3 bases: TGCGCCAGCAGCCAAGACATGAGCACAGATACGCAGTATTTT.

This chain joins TRBV18 and TRBJ1-1, with TRBD1 matching over 7 bases. This CDR3 comprises 16 residues. J lost 1 base, V lost 6 bases, and 11 bases had no gene match. Germline CDR1 KGHSH, CDR2 LQKENI. The CDR3 reads CASSVKAGTANTEAFF. The CDR3, as DNA: TGTGCCAGCTCCGTAAAAGCCGGGACAGCGAACACTGAAGCTTTCTTT. Full variable domain (missing parts from reference TRBV18 and TRBJ1-1): NAGVMQNPRHLVRRRGQEARLRCSPMKGHSHVYWYRQLPEEGLKFMVYLQKENIIDESGMPKERFSAEFPKEGPSILRIQQVVRGDSAAYFCASSVKAGTANTEAFFGQGTRLTVV.

The rearrangement links TRBV6-6 to TRBJ2-1; the D gene could be TRBD1 or TRBD2 (5 bases each). Germline CDR1 is MNHNY and CDR2 is SVGAGI (reference sequence). Between the trimmed V and J ends, which lost 5 bases and 5 bases, there was a span of 13 bases. This CDR3 comprises 14 residues. DNA of the CDR3: TGTGCCAGCAGTAGATCCGGGGCCGACAATGAGCAGTTCTTC. This sequence encodes CASSRSGADNEQFF.

This chain connects TRBV2 to TRBJ2-5, with a tentative D call TRBD2 (5 bases). V lost 4 bases, J lost 1 base, and 13 bases lay in between. CDR1 is SNHLY, CDR2 FYNNEI, per germline. The CDR3 is made up of 15 amino acids. The CDR3 nucleotides are TGTGCCAGCAGTGGGGGTAGCGCAGCCCAAGAGACCCAGTACTTC. Translating it yields CASSGGSAAQETQYF.

The V gene is TRBV6-1, the J gene TRBJ1-5, with a possible D match to TRBD1 (6 bases). The germline CDR1 and CDR2 sequences are MNHNS and SASEGT. The CDR3 consists of 11 residues. V lost 4 bases, J lost 10 bases, and 8 bases lay in between. The CDR3 nucleotides read TGTGCCAGCAGTGCCAGGGGACCCCAGCATTTT. This sequence encodes CASSARGPQHF.

This chain uses TRBV6-5 with TRBJ2-7; TRBD1 aligns across 9 bases. V lost 4 bases and J lost 2; bases outside the gene matches: 9. This CDR3 is built from 16 residues. Germline CDR1 reads MNHEY; CDR2 reads SVGAGI. The CDR3 DNA reads as TGTGCCAGCAGTTCCGGGACAGGGTTAGAGGCCTACGAGCAGTACTTC. Its protein is CASSSGTGLEAYEQYF.